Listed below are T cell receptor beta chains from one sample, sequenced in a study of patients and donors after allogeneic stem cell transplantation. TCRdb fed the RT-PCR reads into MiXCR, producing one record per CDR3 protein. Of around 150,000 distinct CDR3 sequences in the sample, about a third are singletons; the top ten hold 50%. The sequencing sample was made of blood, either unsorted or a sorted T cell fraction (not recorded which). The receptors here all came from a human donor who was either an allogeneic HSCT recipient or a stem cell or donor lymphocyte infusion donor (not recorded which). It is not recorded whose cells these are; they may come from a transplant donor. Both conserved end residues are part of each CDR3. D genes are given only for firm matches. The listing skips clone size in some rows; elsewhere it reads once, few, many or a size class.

CDR3 DNA: TGCAGTGCAACCAGATACACTGAAGCTTTCTTT
CDR3 protein: CSATRYTEAFF
clone size: few
J gene: TRBJ1-1
V gene: TRBV20-1
CDR3 length: 11
D gene: NA

CDR3 DNA: TGTGCCAGCAGCTCCCCTGGGGGGGGAGAGACCCAGTACTTC
CDR3 protein: CASSSPGGGETQYF
clone size: NA
J gene: TRBJ2-5
V gene: TRBV5-6
CDR3 length: 14
D gene: TRBD2

CDR3 DNA: TGTGCCAGCAGCTTAGCGGGCTCTAGCTCCTACAATGAGCAGTTCTTC
CDR3 protein: CASSLAGSSSYNEQFF
clone size: NA
J gene: TRBJ2-1
V gene: TRBV7-8
CDR3 length: 16
D gene: NA

CDR3 DNA: TGCAGCGTTGACTTATCAGGGAGGGCTGGCTACACCTTC
CDR3 protein: CSVDLSGRAGYTF
clone size: NA
J gene: TRBJ1-2
V gene: TRBV29-1
CDR3 length: 13
D gene: NA

CDR3 DNA: TGTGCCAGCAACCCCGGGGCAGGGGACAACGGCTACACCTTC
CDR3 protein: CASNPGAGDNGYTF
clone size: NA
J gene: TRBJ1-2
V gene: TRBV9
CDR3 length: 14
D gene: NA

CDR3 DNA: TGTGCCAGCAGTTTAGGGACCGTCAAGGAGAGCAATCAGCCCCAGCATTTT
CDR3 protein: CASSLGTVKESNQPQHF
clone size: NA
J gene: TRBJ1-5
V gene: TRBV27
CDR3 length: 17
D gene: NA

CDR3 DNA: TGTGCCAGCAGCTCGGGACTGAGGGGCACTGAAGCTTTCTTT
CDR3 protein: CASSSGLRGTEAFF
clone size: few
J gene: TRBJ1-1
V gene: TRBV5-6
CDR3 length: 14
D gene: NA

CDR3 DNA: TGTGCCAGCAGCGTAGGCTGGAAGACGGAGCAGTACTTC
CDR3 protein: CASSVGWKTEQYF
clone size: NA
J gene: TRBJ2-7
V gene: TRBV9
CDR3 length: 13
D gene: NA

CDR3 DNA: TGTGCCAGCTTGAGTGGGGACCGGGGAGCTTTCTTT
CDR3 protein: CASLSGDRGAFF
clone size: NA
J gene: TRBJ1-1
V gene: TRBV28
CDR3 length: 12
D gene: NA

CDR3 DNA: TGTGCCTGGGGTGTGATAGTAACTGAAGCTTTCTTT
CDR3 protein: CAWGVIVTEAFF
clone size: NA
J gene: TRBJ1-1
V gene: TRBV30
CDR3 length: 12
D gene: NA

CDR3 DNA: TGTGCCAGCAGTAGCTGGACTAGCGGGGGGGCCGGGGAGCTGTTTTTT
CDR3 protein: CASSSWTSGGAGELFF
clone size: many
J gene: TRBJ2-2
V gene: TRBV27
CDR3 length: 16
D gene: TRBD2

CDR3 DNA: TGTGCCAGCAGCTTATCGCCACACACAGATACGCAGTATTTT
CDR3 protein: CASSLSPHTDTQYF
clone size: few
J gene: TRBJ2-3
V gene: TRBV5-5
CDR3 length: 14
D gene: NA

CDR3 DNA: TGTGCCAGCAGTTCTCAGCGGATGCCCAATCAGCCCCAGCATTTT
CDR3 protein: CASSSQRMPNQPQHF
clone size: few
J gene: TRBJ1-5
V gene: TRBV12-3/TRBV12-4
CDR3 length: 15
D gene: NA

CDR3 DNA: TGTGCCAGCAGTTTAATGGTTATGGGGGGCTCTGAAGCTTTCTTT
CDR3 protein: CASSLMVMGGSEAFF
clone size: NA
J gene: TRBJ1-1
V gene: TRBV12-3/TRBV12-4
CDR3 length: 15
D gene: NA

CDR3 DNA: TGTGCCAGCAGTTTAAATTGGGGGGCTGAAGCTTTCTTT
CDR3 protein: CASSLNWGAEAFF
clone size: NA
J gene: TRBJ1-1
V gene: TRBV12-3/TRBV12-4
CDR3 length: 13
D gene: NA

CDR3 DNA: TGTGCCAGCAGTCACAGGGAAGTGACTGGAAACACCATATATTTT
CDR3 protein: CASSHREVTGNTIYF
clone size: NA
J gene: TRBJ1-3
V gene: TRBV12-3/TRBV12-4
CDR3 length: 15
D gene: NA

CDR3 DNA: TGCAGCGATAGCGGGGGGGGCTCCTACAATGAGCAGTTCTTC
CDR3 protein: CSDSGGGSYNEQFF
clone size: few
J gene: TRBJ2-1
V gene: TRBV29-1
CDR3 length: 14
D gene: TRBD2

CDR3 DNA: TGTGCCATCAGTGCGAGGGAACGGAATTCACCCCTCCACTTT
CDR3 protein: CAISARERNSPLHF
clone size: few
J gene: TRBJ1-6
V gene: TRBV10-3
CDR3 length: 14
D gene: NA

CDR3 DNA: TGTGCCAGCAGCTTTATCGAAGTGACTGACAGGATAACTTTCTTT
CDR3 protein: CASSFIEVTDRITFF
clone size: few
J gene: TRBJ1-1
V gene: TRBV5-6
CDR3 length: 15
D gene: NA